This section outlines one T cell receptor (beta chain) sequence together with its context. The data originate from a study of cytomegalovirus exposure and HLA in healthy donors. Primers included in the PCR were 60 Vbeta and 13 Jbeta primers. TCRdb's copy holds only in-frame clones and misses some; the assay was immunoSEQ multiplex PCR. The sample records around 140,000 clones, approximately 77% being singletons. The length of the CDR3 is 16 residues. From germline, CDR1 is KGHSH and CDR2 LQKENI. Trimming cost V 3 bases and J 5 bases; bases outside gene matches: 8. The chain combines TRBV18 with TRBJ2-3; TRBD2 matches 10 bases. This TCR was recovered from a woman in her fifties or sixties in good health and CMV-seronegative. The sequenced sample was PBMCs. CDR3 loop: CASSPGAGGPRDTQYF. As DNA, the CDR3 is TGTGCCAGCTCACCGGGAGCGGGAGGGCCACGAGATACGCAGTATTTT.